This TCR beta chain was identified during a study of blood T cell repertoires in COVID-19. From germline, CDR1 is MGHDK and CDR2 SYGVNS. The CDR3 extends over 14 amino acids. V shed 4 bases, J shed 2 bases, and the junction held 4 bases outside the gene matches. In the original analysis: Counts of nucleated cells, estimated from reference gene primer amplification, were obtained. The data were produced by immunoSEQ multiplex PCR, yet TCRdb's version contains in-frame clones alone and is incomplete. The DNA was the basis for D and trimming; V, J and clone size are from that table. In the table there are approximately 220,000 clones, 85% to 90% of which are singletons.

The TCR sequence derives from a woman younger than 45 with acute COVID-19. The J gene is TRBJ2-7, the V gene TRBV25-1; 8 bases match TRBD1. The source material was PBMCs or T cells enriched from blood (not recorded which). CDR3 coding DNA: TGTGCCAGCAGTGTAGGGACAGGAGCCTACGAGCAGTACTTC. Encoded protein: CASSVGTGAYEQYF.